What follows are 2 T cell receptor beta chains derived from one specimen sequenced in a study of control samples from healthy donors and cancer patients. Here immunoSEQ multiplex PCR was the method, and the copy in TCRdb shows in-frame clones only, minus some. The table shows tens of thousands of clones, with approximately 94% occurring only once. The material sequenced was blood. All receptors come from a man in his 60s in good health.

The CDR3 loop is CASSLNYGNTEAFF. In DNA form, the CDR3 reads TGTGCCAGCAGCTTAAATTATGGAAACACTGAAGCTTTCTTT. V usage is TRBV11-2 and J usage is TRBJ1-1; D uncertain. Trimming shortened V by 2 bases and J by 2 bases, and 9 bases separated the two germline ends. The CDR3 runs 14 residues. Germline V gene lookup returns CDR1 SGHAT and CDR2 FQNNGV.

The gene calls are TRBV6-5 and TRBJ2-7, with 12 bases aligning to TRBD2. The V and J ends lost 2 bases and 6 bases, in that order; junction bases with no gene match: 5. The CDR3 spans 15 residues. The germline V gene has CDR1 MNHEY and CDR2 SVGAGI. The CDR3 sequence: CASSYASGREREQYF. CDR3 DNA sequence: TGTGCCAGCAGTTACGCTAGCGGGAGGGAGCGCGAGCAGTACTTC.